Here is one T cell receptor beta chain with its context. V lost 6 bases and J lost 5; bases outside the gene matches: 14. Germline CDR1 and CDR2: MDHEN and SYDVKM. The CDR3 spans 16 residues. The sample is drawn from a study of blood T cell repertoires in COVID-19. This table comes from immunoSEQ multiplex PCR, and its TCRdb copy is limited to in-frame clones, with some not included. The table has about 220,000 clones, approximately 83% seen once. This TCR came from a woman between 55 and 75 years old with acute or convalescent COVID-19. The chain has TRBV28 and TRBJ1-2, with TRBD1 matching 8 bases. Input material: peripheral blood. CDR3 region: CASRTRGRYVQYGYTF. In DNA, the CDR3 is TGTGCCAGCAGGACCAGGGGGCGATATGTCCAATATGGCTACACCTTC.